This T cell receptor beta chain comes out of a study of blood T cell repertoires in COVID-19 (dated by TCRdb to the early 2020s). Background for the entire study: Samples from collaborators originated in the United States, Italy and Spain and spanned both the acute and convalescent phases of COVID-19. The prospective study material was composed of cDNA or gDNA derived from T cells, B-cell-depleted T cells, or PBMCs. Deeply sampled blood TCRbeta repertoires from subjects exposed to, actively infected with, or recovered from COVID-19 were included in the dataset. The repertoires were made available in a free public database intended to serve as a resource for research on the immune response to SARS-CoV-2. Samples came from the ongoing ImmuneRACE study (first 160 participants) plus 1,254 subjects from 6 global collaborators. Nearly every sample came with metadata listing a de-identified subject ID, COVID-19 status, age in years and sex. HLA class I and class II types, where available, came from metadata supplied by the sample provider rather than from assay-based typing.

Relative to germline, V is 1 base shorter and J is 8 bases shorter, with 5 bases between their ends. Its CDR3 holds 11 amino acids, cysteine through phenylalanine. The read is trimmed to its CDR3 DNA, 33 bases read in frame from base 1. CDR1 and CDR2 (DFQATT, SNEGSKA) derive from the germline V gene (reference sequence). Overall results and qualifications from the work: How much clinical and demographic metadata was included differed by source and by participant, and the metadata was provided uncurated.

TCRbeta CDR3 regions were amplified from genomic DNA using the immunoSEQ Assay, a bias-controlled multiplex PCR. For the original study's pipeline: Within the assay, amplification of reference gene primers was used to estimate how many nucleated cells each sample contained. To quantify the absolute abundance of each unique TCRbeta CDR3 rearrangement, sequence reads were collapsed and filtered. For each sample, productive Simpson clonality was calculated as the square root of Simpson's diversity index over productive rearrangements. Drawn from immuneACCESS, this table holds only the in-frame rearrangements with V and J called that TCRdb kept. Clones are partly lost; checked studies trace under half to an unresolved V gene and leave the rest unexplained. V, J and clone size derive from that table, while D and trimming were established from the DNA sequence. Recorded for this sample are 45,000 to 55,000 clones; approximately 85% of them occurred a single time. The biggest ten clones account for just under 25% of the sample.

The collaborating institutions used their own protocols to collect whole blood in K2EDTA tubes. For TCRbeta analysis, collaborators shipped samples in one of three forms: frozen whole blood, isolated PBMCs, or DNA extracted from either of those sample types. Concerning this clone: Its antigen is currently not known. No base quality values were provided; no much bigger clone lies one nucleotide off.

Sequencing input: peripheral blood. The chain couples TRBV20-1 to TRBJ1-4, with no confident D gene call. The clonotype was recovered from a woman aged 80 or over with acute or convalescent COVID-19. The nucleotide sequence reads as follows: TGCAGTGCTAGAGTAGAAGAAAAACTGTTTTTT. Translation gives CSARVEEKLFF.